This passage covers 5 T cell receptor beta chains from one sample sequenced in a study of blood T cells in healthy people across ages. Using a J-beta primer mix together with a sample-barcoded 5' primer, a second PCR was run for 7 to 11 cycles. TCRdb passed the 5' RACE reads through MiXCR, listing each CDR3 protein once. This sample has about 970,000 distinct CDR3 sequences; about 51% occur once, and the top ten carry about a fifth. Sequencing was carried out using blood. The receptors were sampled from a woman aged 55 to 70 in good health.

The chain combines TRBV5-1 with TRBJ1-1, with TRBD1 identical over 7 bases. Germline V lookup: CDR1 SGHRS, CDR2 YFSETQ. The CDR3 totals 12 residues. After removal of 4 bases from V and 7 bases from J, the junction contained 4 bases not matched to a gene. CDR3 DNA: TGCGCCAGCAGCATCAGGGGGATTGAAGCTTTCTTT. This gives the protein CASSIRGIEAFF. Combining the CDR3 with reference TRBV5-1 and TRBJ1-1 gives the whole variable domain KAGVTQTPRYLIKTRGQQVTLSCSPISGHRSVSWYQQTPGQGLQFLFEYFSETQRNKGNFPGRFSGRQFSNSRSEMNVSTLELGDSALYLCASSIRGIEAFFGQGTRLTVV.

This clonotype occurred a few times. A much larger clone lies a single base off, so this may be a read error. V usage is TRBV5-1 and J usage is TRBJ2-7; D is unclear. Germline-derived CDR1 and CDR2 are SGHRS and YFSETQ. V dropped 2 bases and J dropped 7 bases, with 13 bases sitting between them. This CDR3 has 13 residues. The CDR3 is CASSFQTYNEQYF. The DNA of the CDR3 is TGCGCCAGCAGCTTTCAGACTTACAATGAGCAGTACTTC.

The chain links TRBV29-1 to TRBJ2-3; TRBD1 might be the D (6 bases). Germline V gives CDR1 SQVTM, CDR2 ANQGSEA. This CDR3 has 16 residues. Trimming stripped 0 bases from V and 2 bases from J, with 15 bases between. This CDR3 reads CSVEEVAGDPTDTQYF. The CDR3 DNA reads as TGCAGCGTTGAAGAGGTTGCAGGGGACCCCACAGATACGCAGTATTTT.

The genes are TRBV15 and TRBJ2-1, with a possible D match to TRBD2 (6 bases). The end of the DNA fits TRBJ2-7 better, so the J call may be wrong. CDR1 is LNHNV and CDR2 is YYDKDF in the germline V gene (reference sequence). CDR3 length: 18 amino acids. The CDR3 nucleotides read TGTGCCACCAGCAGAGATTCCCTAGCGCGATGGTCCCACAATGAGCAGTACTTC. This gives the protein CATSRDSLARWSHNEQYF.

This clonotype was picked up a small number of times. This rearrangement joins TRBV7-9 to TRBJ2-7, with D unresolved. Trimming left V 5 bases short and J 1 base short, with 12 bases between. The CDR3 has 14 amino acids. Per germline, CDR1 SEHNR and CDR2 FQNEAQ (reference sequence). CDR3 in DNA: TGTGCCAGCAGCCCGGACCACCTTTCCTACGAGCAGTACTTC. Protein sequence: CASSPDHLSYEQYF.